This TCR beta chain stems from a study of T-cell reconstitution after alpha-beta-depleted transplantation in children. Whole-study findings and limits: Newly made T cells mostly supplied T-cell counts and diversity one year after transplant.

Of note for this clonotype: The antigen remains unidentified.

A library of TCRbeta sequences, prepared with unique molecular identifiers, was generated. MiXCR was run by TCRdb on the PCR reads, yielding one entry per CDR3 protein. Here the sample spans 200,000 to 300,000 distinct CDR3 sequences, more than 20% being singletons. This CDR3 has 14 residues. Germline CDR1 and CDR2: SGHRS and YFSETQ. Between the trimmed V and J ends, which lost 4 bases and 1 base, there was a span of 8 bases. The sample in question was PBMCs, mostly from graft donor cells, obtained 360 days after TCRalphabeta/CD19-depleted stem cell transplant. V is TRBV5-1 and J is TRBJ2-2; no reliable D call. The sequence derives from a female patient aged 2 to 10 who had a stem cell transplant for congenital amegakaryocytic thrombocytopenia, so the T cells may come from the graft donor. CDR3 DNA sequence: TGCGCCAGCAGCCCCAGACTGAACACCGGGGAGCTGTTTTTT. As protein: CASSPRLNTGELFF.